This TCR beta chain was retrieved from a study of T cells in localized non-small cell lung cancer. General study findings and limits: Median detection of top 100 tumor clones in adjacent lung was around 57 clones. Adjacent uninvolved lung tissue had the highest T cell clonality, exceeding tumor. Longer overall survival accompanied higher blood T cell density. Owing to sequencing of a solitary tumor region, heterogeneity cannot be discounted.

V lost 4 bases and J lost 5; bases outside the gene matches: 6. The CDR3 consists of 14 residues. The germline CDR1 and CDR2 sequences are SGHRS and YFSETQ. Concerning this clone: Its target is unknown.

Clones were sequenced by immunoSEQ multiplex PCR, and TCRdb holds only the in-frame ones, with some missing. The sample carries 45,000 to 60,000 clones, approximately 80% recorded once. This receptor was identified in a female donor over 55 with stage II squamous cell lung carcinoma. The V and J genes are TRBV5-1 and TRBJ2-7; 10 bases are a match to TRBD1. The material was peripheral blood, obtained before any cancer treatment. CDR3 in amino acids: CASSRGQGTDEQYF. CDR3 bases: TGCGCCAGCAGCCGGGGACAGGGGACGGACGAGCAGTACTTC. Full variable domain (missing parts from reference TRBV5-1 and TRBJ2-7): KAGVTQTPRYLIKTRGQQVTLSCSPISGHRSVSWYQQTPGQGLQFLFEYFSETQRNKGNFPGRFSGRQFSNSRSEMNVSTLELGDSALYLCASSRGQGTDEQYFGPGTRLTVT.